Shown below are 23 T cell receptor beta chains from a single sample sequenced in a study of cytomegalovirus exposure and HLA in healthy donors. The PCR had 60 Vbeta and 13 Jbeta primers. Profiled with immunoSEQ multiplex PCR; TCRdb holds only in-frame clones, not every one. This sample carries about 140,000 clones, about 80% of them seen once, and the ten largest clones take over 2%. Sequenced: PBMCs. The receptors shown here come from a man aged 30 to 45 in good health and CMV-seronegative.

V usage is TRBV7-9 and J usage is TRBJ2-3; D is unclear. Deletions cut 4 bases from V and 5 bases from J, with 7 bases between. The CDR3 consists of 12 residues. CDR1 and CDR2 from the germline V gene are SEHNR and FQNEAQ (reference sequence). CDR3 nucleotides: TGTGCCAGCAGCTCAGGTGGAGATACGCAGTATTTT. This encodes CASSSGGDTQYF.

This chain connects TRBV7-9 to TRBJ2-3, with 8 nucleotides matching TRBD2. CDR3 length: 14 residues. CDR1 SEHNR and CDR2 FQNEAQ come from the germline V gene (reference sequence). V was pared by 5 bases and J by 2 bases, with 3 bases of the junction left unmatched. For the CDR3, the DNA is TGTGCCAGCAGCCAAGCGGGGGACACAGATACGCAGTATTTT. This encodes CASSQAGDTDTQYF. Full variable domain (outside the CDR3, taken from reference TRBV7-9 and TRBJ2-3): DTGVSQNPRHKITKRGQNVTFRCDPISEHNRLYWYRQTLGQGPEFLTYFQNEAQLEKSRLLSDRFSAERPKGSFSTLEIQRTEQGDSAMYLCASSQAGDTDTQYFGPGTRLTVL.

This chain connects TRBV29-1 to TRBJ1-2; D may be TRBD1 (5 bases). Germline V gene data show CDR1 as SQVTM and CDR2 as ANQGSEA. The CDR3 is 13 amino acids. Trimming stripped 5 bases from V and 3 bases from J, with 13 bases between. CDR3 sequence: CSVTGTRDYGYTF. The CDR3, as DNA: TGCAGCGTTACGGGGACTAGGGACTATGGCTACACCTTC.

This sequence joins TRBV7-9 and TRBJ2-3, with 9 bases fitting TRBD2. Germline CDR1 is SEHNR and CDR2 is FQNEAQ (reference sequence). After removal of 5 bases from V and 0 bases from J, the junction contained 6 bases not matched to a gene. This CDR3 spans 16 amino acids. The CDR3 region is CASSDVLAGSTDTQYF. The CDR3, as DNA: TGTGCCAGCAGCGACGTACTAGCGGGCAGCACAGATACGCAGTATTTT.

There are a few counts of this clone. The chain carries TRBV19 and TRBJ2-1; 10 bases agree with TRBD1. CDR1 is LNHDA and CDR2 is SQIVND in the germline V gene (reference sequence). V gave up 4 bases and J gave up 9 bases; unmatched junction bases: 12. The length of the CDR3 is 16 residues. The CDR3 spells CASSTPTGGNFGEQFF. The CDR3 coding sequence is TGTGCCAGTAGTACCCCGACAGGGGGCAATTTTGGTGAGCAGTTCTTC. The full variable domain, in which reference TRBV19 and TRBJ2-1 provide the parts outside the CDR3, is DGGITQSPKYLFRKEGQNVTLSCEQNLNHDAMYWYRQDPGQGLRLIYYSQIVNDFQKGDIAEGYSVSREKKESFPLTVTSAQKNPTAFYLCASSTPTGGNFGEQFFGPGTRLTVL.

The gene calls are TRBV5-1 and TRBJ2-5; possibly TRBD2 for D (7 bases). Germline CDR1 is SGHRS and CDR2 is YFSETQ. The CDR3 has 15 residues. V was pared by 0 bases and J by 4 bases, with 13 bases between. The CDR3 coding sequence is TGCGCCAGCAGCTTGGAGGGGGGGCGCAGAGAGACCCAGTACTTC. It codes for CASSLEGGRRETQYF.

The chain's CDR3 is CASSSPGGPQHF. DNA for the CDR3: TGTGCCAGCAGTTCCCCCGGAGGGCCCCAGCATTTT. The chain recombines TRBV6-5 with TRBJ1-5; no definite D call. The CDR3 loop spans 12 amino acids. Germline-derived CDR1 and CDR2 are MNHEY and SVGAGI. Deletions cut 4 bases from V and 9 bases from J, with 10 bases between.

The chain combines TRBV27 with TRBJ2-2, with D maybe TRBD1 (6 bases). The CDR3 extends over 15 amino acids. Trimming shortened V by 7 bases and J by 0 bases, and 12 bases separated the two germline ends. The germline CDR1 and CDR2 sequences are MNHEY and SMNVEV (reference sequence). CDR3 coding DNA: TGTGCCAGCACCCTGGGACAACCGAACACCGGGGAGCTGTTTTTT. This codes for CASTLGQPNTGELFF.

The J gene is TRBJ2-5, the V gene TRBV6-5; weak D call: TRBD2 (5 bases). Germline CDR1 is MNHEY and CDR2 is SVGAGI. This CDR3 spans 13 amino acids. The V end lost 6 bases, the J end lost 3 bases, and 11 bases lay between the germline ends. This CDR3 reads CASSSGLKETQYF. The CDR3 DNA follows: TGTGCCAGCAGCTCCGGACTTAAAGAGACCCAGTACTTC.

This clone was observed many times. This sample also contains other DNA sequences that code for the same CDR3. The rearrangement joins TRBV5-1 to TRBJ2-7, with 10 bases aligning to TRBD2. The V and J ends lost 0 bases and 3 bases, in that order; junction bases with no gene match: 3. The CDR3 has 15 amino acids. Germline CDR1 SGHRS, CDR2 YFSETQ. CDR3 DNA sequence: TGCGCCAGCAGCTTGGGGGCTAGCGGGAGCTACGAGCAGTACTTC. Translated, it gives CASSLGASGSYEQYF.

The chain employs TRBV29-1 and TRBJ2-3, with 7 bases fitting TRBD2. The CDR3 covers 15 residues. The V segment lost 3 bases and the J segment 4 bases; nucleotides outside the gene matches: 10. Germline CDR1 reads SQVTM; CDR2 reads ANQGSEA. This chain's CDR3 is CSVETSPLRADTQYF. CDR3 DNA: TGCAGCGTTGAGACTAGCCCCCTTAGGGCAGATACGCAGTATTTT.

This rearrangement joins TRBV29-1 to TRBJ2-1, with D possibly being TRBD2 (5 bases). CDR1 is SQVTM and CDR2 is ANQGSEA in the germline V gene. CDR3 length: 14 amino acids. With 5 bases removed from V and 3 bases from J, the gap between germline ends came to 14 bases. The CDR3 sequence: CSVLQRQFYNEQFF. The CDR3 DNA reads TGCAGCGTTCTCCAGCGGCAGTTCTACAATGAGCAGTTCTTC.

This clone was seen only a few times. This sequence joins TRBV28 and TRBJ2-7; weak D call: TRBD1 (6 bases). V was trimmed by 3 bases and J by 4 bases, leaving 10 bases between them. There are 13 residues in the CDR3. Germline lookup yields CDR1 MDHEN and CDR2 SYDVKM. This CDR3 reads CASSFSQGYEQYF. CDR3 nucleotide sequence: TGTGCCAGCAGTTTCTCACAGGGTTACGAGCAGTACTTC.

This clone showed up just a few times. The CDR3 is CASSLGTAGAGELFF. Written as DNA, the CDR3 is TGCGCCAGCAGCTTGGGGACGGCGGGGGCCGGGGAGCTGTTTTTT. The V gene is TRBV5-1, the J gene TRBJ2-2; 7 positions agree with TRBD2. From germline, CDR1 is SGHRS and CDR2 YFSETQ. After removal of 0 bases from V and 6 bases from J, the junction contained 5 bases not matched to a gene. The CDR3 loop spans 15 amino acids.

V and J are TRBV7-9 and TRBJ2-7; possible D gene TRBD1, 6 bases. The CDR3 sequence is 16 residues long. CDR1 is SEHNR and CDR2 is FQNEAQ in the germline V gene (reference sequence). The V and J ends lost 4 bases and 0 bases respectively, with 16 bases between them. CDR3 coding DNA: TGTGCCAGCAGCTACCTGGGACAACGTAGCTCCTACGAGCAGTACTTC. It yields the protein CASSYLGQRSSYEQYF.

J is TRBJ2-2 and V is TRBV19, with 15 bases aligning to TRBD2. Germline V CDR1 and CDR2: LNHDA, SQIVND (reference sequence). The CDR3 has 19 amino acids. J lost 3 bases, V lost 3 bases, and 8 bases had no gene match. CDR3: CASSIGLAGGSGHTGELFF. DNA for the CDR3: TGTGCCAGTAGTATCGGACTAGCGGGAGGGTCAGGGCACACCGGGGAGCTGTTTTTT.

The rearrangement uses TRBV5-4 and TRBJ1-2, with D maybe TRBD1 (6 bases). CDR1 is SGHNT, CDR2 YYREEE, per germline (reference sequence). Trimming removed 0 bases from V and 2 bases from J, with 17 bases in between. There are 17 residues in the CDR3. The CDR3 DNA is TGTGCCAGCAGCTTGGCGAAGGTTCCCGGGACAAACTATGGCTACACCTTC. Protein product: CASSLAKVPGTNYGYTF. Variable domain in full (rest from reference TRBV5-4 and TRBJ1-2): ETGVTQSPTHLIKTRGQQVTLRCSSQSGHNTVSWYQQALGQGPQFIFQYYREEENGRGNFPPRFSGLQFPNYSSELNVNALELDDSALYLCASSLAKVPGTNYGYTFGSGTRLTVV.

The rearrangement joins TRBV5-1 to TRBJ1-6, with D maybe TRBD1 (5 bases). CDR1 and CDR2 (germline): SGHRS, YFSETQ. V lost 4 bases, J lost 10 bases, and 12 bases lay in between. The CDR3 extends over 13 amino acids. This CDR3 reads CASSTTGRSPLHF. The CDR3 DNA reads as TGCGCCAGCAGCACTACAGGCAGGTCACCCCTCCACTTT.

The rearrangement uses TRBV28 and TRBJ2-7; 8 bases are shared with TRBD1. The germline gives CDR1 MDHEN, CDR2 SYDVKM. J gave up 6 bases and V 5 bases, and 9 bases lay outside the gene matches. CDR3 length: 14 amino acids. CDR3 nucleotides: TGTGCCAGCAGTACGACAGGGGCATCAGCCGAGCAGTACTTC. Its translation is CASSTTGASAEQYF.

The V and J genes are TRBV2 and TRBJ2-3, with 9 bases that match TRBD2. There are 16 residues in the CDR3. Unmatched junction bases numbered 8, after V lost 6 bases and J lost 1 base. The germline CDR1 and CDR2 sequences are SNHLY and FYNNEI. The CDR3 protein is CASSERERGGTDTQYF. In DNA form, the CDR3 reads TGTGCCAGCAGCGAACGTGAGCGGGGGGGCACAGATACGCAGTATTTT. The variable domain in full, completed from reference TRBV2 and TRBJ2-3, reads EPEVTQTPSHQVTQMGQEVILRCVPISNHLYFYWYRQILGQKVEFLVSFYNNEISEKSEIFDDQFSVERPDGSNFTLKIRSTKLEDSAMYFCASSERERGGTDTQYFGPGTRLTVL.

This chain uses TRBV15 with TRBJ2-7, with D tentatively TRBD2 (6 bases). Trimming left V 0 bases short and J 0 bases short, with 15 bases between. The CDR3 totals 17 residues. Germline V gene sequence: CDR1 LNHNV, CDR2 YYDKDF (reference sequence). The CDR3 nucleotides read TGTGCCACCAGCAGAGATGGATGGGGGGTAGGCTCCTACGAGCAGTACTTC. The encoded protein is CATSRDGWGVGSYEQYF.

The rearrangement uses TRBV12-5 and TRBJ2-2, with 8 bases fitting TRBD2. Germline V gene lookup returns CDR1 LGHNT and CDR2 FRNRAP. The CDR3 is 16 residues long. The J segment lost 6 bases and the V segment lost 1 base, leaving 7 bases of the junction unmatched. As DNA, the CDR3 is TGTGCTAGTGGTTTGGGGGCCATCGGGAGGGCCGGGGAGCTGTTTTTT. As protein: CASGLGAIGRAGELFF.

The J gene is TRBJ2-5, the V gene TRBV5-1, with D perhaps matching TRBD1 (6 bases). Germline CDR1 is SGHRS and CDR2 is YFSETQ. The ends were cut back, 4 bases at V and 5 bases at J, with 15 bases in the middle. The CDR3 consists of 14 residues. The CDR3, as DNA: TGCGCCAGCAGCCCTCGGGACACTTCGGAGACCCAGTACTTC. Translation gives CASSPRDTSETQYF.